Sequencing of this T cell receptor beta chain was carried out in a study of shared clonotypes between healthy human individuals. Deep-level running was used for the assay. Every immunoSEQ plate was one replicate of a subset's evenly spread DNA. The repertoire was sequenced with immunoSEQ multiplex PCR; TCRdb's copy has only in-frame clones and lacks some. The profile shows about 490,000 clones, approximately 80% of them singletons. Donors were healthy HIV-negative adults without recent acute infections or vaccinations. Sequencing used PBMCs. This TCR came from a middle-aged woman in good health. Some clones in this sample may be carry-over from other donors' samples.

The CDR3 region has the DNA TGTGCCAGCTCACCACAGTATCCTCTGACTGGGGCCAACGTCCTGACTTTC. Protein product: CASSPQYPLTGANVLTF. The V call is TRBV18, the J call TRBJ2-6; the D is unclear. The CDR3 covers 17 residues. V gave up 1 base and J gave up 2 bases, with 12 bases separating them. CDR1 is KGHSH and CDR2 is LQKENI in the germline V gene.